This TCR beta chain came from a study of T cell responses to AZD1222 COVID-19 vaccine. Note on this clone: The antigen is not known.

Points from the study as a whole: Close to half of spike-specific TCRs reportedly recognize unmutated variant regions. Two doses of AZD1222 preceded a rise in Spike-specific TCR breadth and depth.

Per the germline V gene, CDR1 is SEHNR and CDR2 is FQNEAQ (reference sequence). The CDR3 contains 12 residues. The V end was cut by 3 bases, the J end by 5 bases, with 7 bases between. The data were produced by immunoSEQ multiplex PCR, yet TCRdb's version contains in-frame clones alone and is incomplete. The sample lists fewer than 130,000 clones, about 88% occurring once. Sample: peripheral blood, taken on day 0 of AZD1222 vaccination. The TCR was taken from an adult in good health. This sequence joins TRBV7-9 and TRBJ1-1; D remains ambiguous. CDR3: CASSFERTEAFF. CDR3 DNA sequence: TGTGCCAGCAGCTTTGAAAGGACTGAAGCTTTCTTT.